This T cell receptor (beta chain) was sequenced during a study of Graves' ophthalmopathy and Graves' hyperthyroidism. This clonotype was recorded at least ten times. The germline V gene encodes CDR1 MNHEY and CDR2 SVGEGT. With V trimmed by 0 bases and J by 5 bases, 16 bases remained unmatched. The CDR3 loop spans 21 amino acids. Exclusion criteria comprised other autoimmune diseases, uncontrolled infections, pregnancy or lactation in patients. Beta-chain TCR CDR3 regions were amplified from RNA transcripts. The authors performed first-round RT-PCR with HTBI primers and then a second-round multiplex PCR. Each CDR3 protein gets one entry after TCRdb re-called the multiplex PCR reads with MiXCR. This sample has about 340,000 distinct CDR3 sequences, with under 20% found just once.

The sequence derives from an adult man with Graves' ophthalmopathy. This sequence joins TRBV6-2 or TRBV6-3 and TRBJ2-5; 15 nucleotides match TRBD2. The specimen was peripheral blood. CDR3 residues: CASSYSSRQGLAGGRVETQYF. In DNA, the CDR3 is TGTGCCAGCAGTTACTCGTCACGGCAGGGACTAGCGGGAGGTAGAGTCGAGACCCAGTACTTC.